This T cell receptor (beta chain) is from a study of blood T cell repertoires in COVID-19. Study information: From the United States, Italy and Spain came samples of acute and convalescent COVID-19. Nucleic acid was either cDNA or gDNA, and it came from T cells, B-cell-depleted T cells, or PBMCs.

There are 15 residues in the CDR3. Germline V lookup: CDR1 MNHEY, CDR2 SMNVEV (reference sequence). Trimming cost V 4 bases and J 4 bases; bases outside gene matches: 3. Under the authors' procedure: Amplified reference gene primers provided the basis for estimating nucleated cell counts. The repertoire was sequenced with immunoSEQ multiplex PCR; TCRdb's copy has only in-frame clones and lacks some. For V, J and clone size, that table is used; D and trimming come from the DNA. The repertoire holds tens of thousands of clones, 80% to 85% seen once, with 15% to 20% in the top ten. The receptor comes from a woman aged 80 or over with active or convalescent COVID-19. The chain joins TRBV27 to TRBJ2-6; 8 bases are shared with TRBD2. Input material: peripheral blood. CDR3 DNA sequence: TGTGCCAGCAGTTCACTAGCGGCGGGGGCCAACGTCCTGACTTTC. Protein: CASSSLAAGANVLTF.